This T cell receptor (beta chain) was identified in a study of response to subunit inactivated influenza vaccine. General study results and limits: There was a suggestion from the authors that each seasonal influenza vaccination recruits few new T cells.

As regards this clonotype: Its antigen is unidentified.

In TCRdb, the RT-PCR reads were re-called with MiXCR into one record per CDR3 protein. The sample records some 850,000 distinct CDR3 sequences, approximately 18% being singletons. V lost 7 bases and J lost 5, with 15 bases in between. The germline V gene encodes CDR1 SNHLY and CDR2 FYNNEI. The CDR3 consists of 13 residues. J is TRBJ2-7 and V is TRBV2, with D perhaps matching TRBD1 (6 bases). The material was PBMCs from blood, obtained more than 4 days after vaccination. The source is a man over 45 who received an inactivated influenza vaccine. In nucleotides, the CDR3 is TGTGCCAGCAATACCGACAGGTTTGACGAGCAGTACTTC. Its translation is CASNTDRFDEQYF.